This T cell receptor beta chain derives from a study of Ad26.COV2.S vaccination and SARS-CoV-2 variants. Regarding the study as a whole: Vaccinees displayed broader spike-specific TCR repertoires than placebo recipients.

The CDR3 length is 14 residues. V lost 8 bases to trimming and J lost 2 bases; unmatched junction nucleotides: 6. Germline CDR1 SGHVS, CDR2 FQNEAQ. Described treatment: approximately 18 received Ad26.COV2.S at low or high dose, single or two shots; roughly 5 received placebo; per-sample allocation not given. Vaccine and placebo recipients were sampled on day 63 after the first injection. The table came from immunoSEQ multiplex PCR; TCRdb's copy has only in-frame clones and leaves some out. This table has around 340,000 clones, about 88% appearing once. Remarks on this clone: The antigen remains undetermined.

The receptor was isolated from a person aged 18 to 65 who received the Ad26.COV2.S COVID-19 vaccine or a placebo. The V and J genes are TRBV7-8 and TRBJ1-2; 9 bases line up with TRBD1. This specimen consisted of peripheral blood, obtained in a trial of Ad26.COV2.S vaccine versus placebo. CDR3 in DNA: TGTGCCAGCGGAGGGACAGGGATCAACTATGGCTACACCTTC. Its protein product is CASGGTGINYGYTF.